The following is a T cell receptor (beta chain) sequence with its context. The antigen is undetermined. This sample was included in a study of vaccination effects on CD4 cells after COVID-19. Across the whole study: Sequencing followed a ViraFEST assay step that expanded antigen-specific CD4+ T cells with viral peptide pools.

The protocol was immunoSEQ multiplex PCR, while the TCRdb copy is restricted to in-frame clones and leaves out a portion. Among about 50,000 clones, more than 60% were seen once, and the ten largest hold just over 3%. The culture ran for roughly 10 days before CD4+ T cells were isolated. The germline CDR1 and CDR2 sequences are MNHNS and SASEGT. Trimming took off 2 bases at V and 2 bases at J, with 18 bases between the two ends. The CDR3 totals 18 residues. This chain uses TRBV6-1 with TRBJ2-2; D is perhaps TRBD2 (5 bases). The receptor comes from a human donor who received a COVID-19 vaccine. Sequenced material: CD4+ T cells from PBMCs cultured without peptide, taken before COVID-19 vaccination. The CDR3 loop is CASSEIGKGRGNTGELFF. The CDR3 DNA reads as TGTGCCAGCAGTGAAATAGGGAAGGGTCGGGGAAACACCGGGGAGCTGTTTTTT.